This is a list of T cell receptor beta chains from one sample in a study of molecular identifiers for immune sequencing clone quantification. From the PCR reads, TCRdb called clonotypes with MiXCR, one entry per CDR3 protein. Of approximately 670,000 distinct CDR3 sequences listed, approximately 20% are singletons. Sequenced input: naive CD8+ T cells from blood, with Jurkat cell RNA spiked in. Every receptor here comes from a human donor in good health. Some libraries in this study had Jurkat cell RNA spiked in. The CDR3 runs from the conserved cysteine through the conserved F or W. The D gene is left open where the match is weak. The listing skips clone size in some rows; elsewhere it reads once, few, many or a size class.

j_gene | abundance | d_gene | v_gene | CDR3nt | CDR3aa
TRBJ1-3 | many | - | TRBV7-6 | TGTGCCAGCAGCAAGGAGGGTTCTGGAAACACCATATATTTT | CASSKEGSGNTIYF
TRBJ2-7 | many | - | TRBV20-1 | TGCAGTGCTAGAGGGCCCTTGGGACAACCGTCCTACGAGCAGTACTTC | CSARGPLGQPSYEQYF
TRBJ2-7 | many | - | TRBV4-1 | TGCGCCAGCAGCCACTCGTACACCGCCTTTTCCGAGCAGTACTTC | CASSHSYTAFSEQYF
TRBJ2-1 | - | - | TRBV10-3 | TGTGCCATCAGTGCTCTCGGGGGCAATGAGCAGTTCTTC | CAISALGGNEQFF
TRBJ2-7 | - | TRBD1 | TRBV6-6 | TGTGCCAGCAGTCTACTGGGGACAGGGGATGAGCAGTGCTTC | CASSLLGTGDEQCF
TRBJ2-3 | many | TRBD1 | TRBV2 | TGTGCCAGCTCCACTGACCGGGACAGTCAGTCTCCTACTAGCACAGATACGCAGTATTTT | CASSTDRDSQSPTSTDTQYF
TRBJ2-1 | - | - | TRBV11-2 | TGTGCCAGCAGCTCCGTAGGGGGGATCAATGAGCAGTTCTTC | CASSSVGGINEQFF
TRBJ2-2 | - | - | TRBV12-3/TRBV12-4 | TGTGCCAGCAGCCCCCCTTCCGGGGAGCTGTTTTTT | CASSPPSGELFF
TRBJ2-3 | many | TRBD1 | TRBV7-8 | TGTGCCAGCAGCCAGACAGGGAAAACTAGCACAGATACGCAGTATTTT | CASSQTGKTSTDTQYF
TRBJ2-4 | - | TRBD2 | TRBV6-2/TRBV6-3 | TGTGTCGGCAGCCTAACAATAACTAGCGGGATTGCCAAAAACATTCAGTACTTC | CVGSLTITSGIAKNIQYF
TRBJ2-5 | few | TRBD2 | TRBV11-2 | TGTGCCAGCAGCTTAATGCTAGCGGGACCTCAATACTTC | CASSLMLAGPQYF
TRBJ1-4 | many | - | TRBV9 | TGTGCCAGCAGCTCTTGGGATGAAAAACTGTTTTTT | CASSSWDEKLFF
TRBJ2-3 | many | - | TRBV5-8 | TGTGCCAGCAGCTCTGGAGTCAGGGTTCACACAGATACGCAGTATTTT | CASSSGVRVHTDTQYF
TRBJ2-3 | many | - | TRBV15 | TGTGCCACCAGCAGAGATAGGTTCGGGGACCGCACAGATACGCAGTATTTT | CATSRDRFGDRTDTQYF
TRBJ2-1 | - | - | TRBV9 | TGTGCCAGCAGCATAAGCAGCGACAATGAGCAGTTCTTC | CASSISSDNEQFF
TRBJ2-1 | - | TRBD1 | TRBV6-5 | TGTGCCAGCCGTCAGGACAGGGGCATCTACAATGAGCAGTTCTTC | CASRQDRGIYNEQFF
TRBJ2-7 | - | - | TRBV6-2/TRBV6-3 | TGTGCCAGCACTCTAAGGACCGGGGCCTACGAGCAGTACTTC | CASTLRTGAYEQYF
TRBJ1-6 | many | - | TRBV21-1 | TGTGCCAGCAGCAAGCTCGGACAGGGGGCTACGTTGATTAGGAATTCACCCCTCCACTTT | CASSKLGQGATLIRNSPLHF
TRBJ2-1 | many | - | TRBV19 | TGTGCCAGTAGTATGCGCCCGGCCTCCTACAATGAGCAGTTCTTC | CASSMRPASYNEQFF
TRBJ2-3 | many | TRBD2 | TRBV5-4 | TGTGCCAGCAGCTCCGAGCGGGGAAGCACAGATACGCAGTATTTT | CASSSERGSTDTQYF
TRBJ2-5 | many | TRBD2 | TRBV12-3/TRBV12-4 | TGTGCCAGCAGTTTGGCCAGCGGGGGTCCGGAGACCCAGTACTTC | CASSLASGGPETQYF
TRBJ1-1 | many | - | TRBV7-8 | TGTGCCAGCAGCTTAGCGCCAAGGGTACAAAGGGGAGCTTTCTTT | CASSLAPRVQRGAFF
TRBJ2-7 | - | TRBD2 | TRBV7-9 | TGTGCCAGCAGCCCCATTAATCCCCATCGACTAGCGGGAGGTACCTACGAGCAGTACTTC | CASSPINPHRLAGGTYEQYF
TRBJ2-7 | many | - | TRBV4-2 | TGTGCCAGCAGCCAAGGGGCTAGCCCGGCCTACGAGCAGTACTTC | CASSQGASPAYEQYF
TRBJ2-7 | many | TRBD2 | TRBV13 | TGTGCCAGCAGCACCGGACTAGCGGGAGTCTACGAGCAGTACTTC | CASSTGLAGVYEQYF
TRBJ2-7 | few | - | TRBV2 | TGTGCCAGCAGTGAGAGTTTTGGGGTAGTTGACGAGCAGTACTTC | CASSESFGVVDEQYF
TRBJ1-5 | many | - | TRBV28 | TGTGCCAGCAGTTTCACCCCAATGGGGAGTGAGCCCCAGCATTTT | CASSFTPMGSEPQHF
TRBJ2-7 | - | - | TRBV2 | TGTGCCAGCGGTCCCCGGGACAATTACGAGCAGTACTTC | CASGPRDNYEQYF
TRBJ2-5 | many | - | TRBV5-1 | TGCGCCAGCAGCCCTCCCTTACAAGAGACCCAGTACTTC | CASSPPLQETQYF
TRBJ2-3 | many | - | TRBV29-1 | TGCAGCGTTGAAGGTTTATCTAGCACAGATACGCAGTATTTT | CSVEGLSSTDTQYF
TRBJ1-1 | many | - | TRBV2 | TGTGCCAGCAGTGATGGGGAGAATGAAGCTTTCTTT | CASSDGENEAFF
TRBJ2-7 | many | - | TRBV27 | TGTGCCAGCAGTTTAACAGCAGGGAATGAGCAGTACTTC | CASSLTAGNEQYF
TRBJ2-6 | many | - | TRBV12-5 | TGTGCTAGTGGGCCCGACCAGCACTCTGGGGCCAACGTCCTGACTTTC | CASGPDQHSGANVLTF
TRBJ1-1 | few | - | TRBV5-6 | TGTGCCAGCAGACTAGGTAGGGATCCCCTGAACACTGAAGCTTTCTTT | CASRLGRDPLNTEAFF
TRBJ2-3 | many | TRBD2 | TRBV14 | TGTGCCAGCAGGGCTAGCGGGGGCACAGATACGCAGTATTTT | CASRASGGTDTQYF